This TCR beta chain came from a study of cytomegalovirus exposure and HLA in healthy donors. Use of 60 Vbeta and 13 Jbeta primers characterized the PCR. Generated by immunoSEQ multiplex PCR, the TCRdb table keeps only in-frame clones and is missing some. Of 63,000 or so clones listed, under 85% were seen once; the top ten hold about 5%. This CDR3 contains 14 residues. The germline CDR1 and CDR2 sequences are SEHNR and FQNEAQ (reference sequence). Trimming removed 4 bases from V and 5 bases from J; junction bases left unmatched: 5. The study, taken as a whole, reports: TCR beta sequences numbering under 20,000 were associated with HLA alleles at 0.05 false discovery rate in a later analysis. One variant, a missense change in DCLRE1C, was linked in a later analysis to TCR beta V- and J-gene trimming. When the data were analyzed later, several of the most significant clusters appeared to be linked to common viral pathogens. A few of the chains that were CMV-associated were confirmed in vitro to be specific for CMV antigens.

This clone was recorded once. No antigen is known for it. V gene TRBV7-9 combines with J gene TRBJ2-4, with 7 bases that match TRBD1. The receptor was isolated from a man between 50 and 59 years old in good health and CMV-seronegative. The sequencing input was PBMCs. The CDR3 DNA follows: TGTGCCAGCAGCTCCCCCGGGACAGAAAACATTCAGTACTTC. Its translation is CASSSPGTENIQYF.